This is a list of T cell receptor beta chains from one sample in a study of cytomegalovirus exposure and HLA in healthy donors. Profiling relied on immunoSEQ multiplex PCR, and the TCRdb table lists in-frame clones only, not all of them. The profile shows about 56,000 clones, more than 90% of them singletons. Sequencing was carried out using PBMCs. The receptors were gathered from a man younger than 30 in good health and CMV-seronegative. The CDR3 runs from the conserved cysteine through the conserved F or W. The D gene is left open where the match is weak. Rows may omit the clone size; those that give it use once, few, many or a size class.

TRBJ2-1	-	TRBV9	TRBD2	CASSLFSGSSGDNEQFF	TGTGCCAGCAGTTTATTTAGCGGGAGTTCGGGGGACAATGAGCAGTTCTTC
TRBJ2-5	-	TRBV5-4	TRBD1	CASSFWDRSIETQYF	TGTGCCAGCAGCTTCTGGGACAGGTCAATAGAGACCCAGTACTTC
TRBJ2-1	-	TRBV5-4	TRBD2	CASSETSGRANEQFF	TGTGCCAGCAGCGAGACTAGCGGGAGGGCCAATGAGCAGTTCTTC
TRBJ1-4	-	TRBV5-6	TRBD1	CASSLGGQGGEKLFF	TGTGCCAGCAGCTTGGGGGGACAGGGAGGTGAAAAACTGTTTTTT
TRBJ2-7	-	TRBV7-9	TRBD2	CASSHFRRESYEQYF	TGTGCCAGCAGCCATTTCCGGCGGGAGTCTTACGAGCAGTACTTC
TRBJ2-1	-	TRBV27	-	CASSPQLGSANNEQFF	TGTGCCAGCAGTCCGCAGCTAGGGAGTGCTAACAATGAGCAGTTCTTC
TRBJ1-1	once	TRBV27	-	CASSPHAGNTEAFF	TGTGCCAGCAGTCCCCATGCGGGAAACACTGAAGCTTTCTTT
TRBJ2-7	-	TRBV5-1	-	CASSWDTSSYEQYF	TGCGCCAGCAGCTGGGACACGAGCTCCTACGAGCAGTACTTC
TRBJ1-2	few	TRBV2	-	CASRMRTAANYGYTF	TGTGCCAGCAGGATGAGGACAGCTGCTAACTATGGCTACACCTTC
TRBJ2-1	-	TRBV19	TRBD2	CASSLTSYPYNEQFF	TGTGCCAGTAGCCTGACTAGCTACCCCTACAATGAGCAGTTCTTC
TRBJ2-3	-	TRBV7-9	TRBD2	CASSAPAGDSTDTQYF	TGTGCCAGCAGCGCCCCAGCGGGAGATAGCACAGATACGCAGTATTTT
TRBJ2-7	once	TRBV7-9	-	CASSLGVEQYF	TGTGCCAGCAGCTTAGGAGTAGAGCAGTACTTC
TRBJ1-1	-	TRBV28	-	CASPPGGENTEAFF	TGTGCCAGCCCCCCCGGAGGCGAGAACACTGAAGCTTTCTTT
TRBJ1-1	-	TRBV5-4	-	CASSLRYNEAFF	TGTGCCAGCAGCTTGCGATACAATGAAGCTTTCTTT
TRBJ1-2	-	TRBV28	-	CASRSQTNYGYTF	TGTGCCAGCAGGAGCCAAACTAACTATGGCTACACCTTC
TRBJ2-1	-	TRBV10-3	-	CAISGGVRTYNEQFF	TGTGCCATCAGTGGGGGGGTCAGAACCTACAATGAGCAGTTCTTC
TRBJ2-7	-	TRBV11-2	TRBD1	CASSQPGQGPFYEQYF	TGTGCCAGCAGCCAGCCGGGACAGGGGCCCTTCTACGAGCAGTACTTC
TRBJ2-3	-	TRBV5-4	TRBD1	CASRRPGTVPDTQYF	TGTGCCAGCAGACGGCCGGGGACAGTACCAGATACGCAGTATTTT
TRBJ2-7	-	TRBV5-1	TRBD1	CASRGTDQTYEQYF	TGCGCCAGCAGAGGGACAGACCAAACCTACGAGCAGTACTTC
TRBJ2-7	-	TRBV18	TRBD2	CASSPPSGSSYEQYF	TGTGCCAGCTCACCACCTAGCGGGAGCTCCTACGAGCAGTACTTC
TRBJ1-1	-	TRBV10-3	TRBD1	CATTDRGTEAFF	TGTGCCACCACGGACAGGGGCACTGAAGCTTTCTTT
TRBJ2-1	-	TRBV5-1	-	CASTHGRDSFYNEQFF	TGCGCCAGCACCCACGGCCGGGACTCGTTCTACAATGAGCAGTTCTTC
TRBJ1-2	-	TRBV13	TRBD1	CASSLDRGRGRGYTF	TGTGCCAGCAGCTTAGACAGGGGTAGAGGTCGTGGCTACACCTTC
TRBJ2-7	once	TRBV15	-	CATSSLQRSLGHEQYF	TGTGCCACCAGCAGCTTACAGCGGTCGTTGGGTCACGAGCAGTACTTC
TRBJ2-1	-	TRBV10-1	TRBD1	CAGRQGAYNEQFF	TGCGCCGGCCGACAGGGTGCCTACAATGAGCAGTTCTTC
TRBJ1-3	-	TRBV5-6	-	CASSFGTPNTIYF	TGTGCCAGCAGCTTCGGGACACCAAACACCATATATTTT
TRBJ2-7	-	TRBV5-1	-	CASSPDSFYEQYF	TGCGCCAGCAGCCCGGACAGCTTCTACGAGCAGTACTTC
TRBJ2-3	-	TRBV18	-	CASSPLAPPNTDTQYF	TGTGCCAGCTCACCCCTCGCGCCACCCAACACAGATACGCAGTATTTT
TRBJ2-1	-	TRBV2	-	CASITSPGGEQFF	TGTGCCAGCATAACTAGCCCAGGGGGTGAGCAGTTCTTC
TRBJ2-1	once	TRBV5-5	TRBD2	CASSYSGIISSEQFF	TGTGCCAGCAGCTATAGCGGGATTATCTCTTCTGAGCAGTTCTTC
TRBJ2-3	-	TRBV10-3	TRBD2	CVSGEGPPDTQYF	TGTGTATCGGGGGAGGGCCCTCCAGATACGCAGTATTTT
TRBJ2-7	-	TRBV7-9	TRBD2	CASSLREFEQYF	TGTGCCAGCAGCTTGCGGGAGTTCGAGCAGTACTTC
TRBJ2-1	-	TRBV5-1	-	CASSLLGYRDEQFF	TGCGCCAGCAGCTTACTCGGGTATCGGGATGAGCAGTTCTTC
TRBJ2-3	-	TRBV6-4	TRBD2	CASSSLAGGSTDTQYF	TGTGCCAGCAGCTCACTAGCGGGAGGGAGCACAGATACGCAGTATTTT
TRBJ2-7	-	TRBV6-5	-	CSAAERSYEQYF	TGTTCCGCCGCGGAGCGGAGCTACGAGCAGTACTTC
TRBJ2-1	-	TRBV7-3	-	CASSLGLNNEQFF	TGTGCCAGCAGCTTAGGCCTTAACAATGAGCAGTTCTTC
TRBJ2-2	-	TRBV2	-	CASSVQGTSNTGELFF	TGTGCCAGCAGTGTTCAGGGCACATCGAACACCGGGGAGCTGTTTTTT
TRBJ2-3	once	TRBV11-2	TRBD2	CASSPGTSGIAANTQYF	TGTGCCAGCAGCCCAGGGACTAGCGGGATAGCCGCAAATACGCAGTATTTT
TRBJ1-5	-	TRBV7-8	-	CASSLVTGNNQPQHF	TGTGCCAGCAGCTTAGTTACGGGGAACAATCAGCCCCAGCATTTT
TRBJ2-2	-	TRBV5-1	-	CASSLLRREVDTGELFF	TGCGCCAGCAGCTTGCTCCGGCGGGAAGTAGACACCGGGGAGCTGTTTTTT
TRBJ2-5	-	TRBV13	TRBD2	CASSLEVAGYQETQYF	TGTGCCAGCAGCTTAGAGGTAGCGGGGTATCAAGAGACCCAGTACTTC
TRBJ2-5	-	TRBV4-1	TRBD2	CASSQDDFGGREQETQYF	TGCGCCAGCAGCCAAGATGATTTTGGCGGGAGGGAACAAGAGACCCAGTACTTC
TRBJ2-1	-	TRBV28	-	CASSSASSYNEQFF	TGTGCCAGCAGTTCCGCGAGCTCCTACAATGAGCAGTTCTTC
TRBJ2-6	-	TRBV5-1	-	CASSFFTGTASSGANVLTF	TGCGCCAGCAGCTTTTTTACCGGGACTGCCAGCTCTGGGGCCAACGTCCTGACTTTC
TRBJ2-5	-	TRBV11-2	TRBD1	CASSPLDRGETQYF	TGTGCCAGCAGCCCACTAGACAGGGGTGAGACCCAGTACTTC
TRBJ2-7	-	TRBV19	TRBD1	CASTSGPGQDTYEQYF	TGTGCCAGTACCAGTGGGCCGGGACAGGATACCTACGAGCAGTACTTC
TRBJ2-2	-	TRBV4-3	-	CASSDLTGRTNTGELFF	TGCGCCAGCAGCGATCTAACAGGACGCACGAACACCGGGGAGCTGTTTTTT
TRBJ2-2	-	TRBV5-1	-	CASSFDKSNTGELFF	TGCGCCAGCAGCTTTGACAAATCAAACACCGGGGAGCTGTTTTTT
TRBJ2-4	-	TRBV21-1	-	CASSKKLAKNIQYF	TGTGCCAGCAGCAAAAAGCTAGCCAAAAACATTCAGTACTTC
TRBJ1-2	-	TRBV28	TRBD1	CASRVPDRSYSFNYGYTF	TGTGCCAGCAGAGTCCCGGACAGGTCCTATTCTTTTAACTATGGCTACACCTTC
TRBJ2-2	-	TRBV7-2	TRBD2	CASIPTGTTSGGELFF	TGTGCCAGCATCCCAACCGGGACTACCTCGGGAGGGGAGCTGTTTTTT
TRBJ2-4	-	TRBV6-4	-	CASSATGGDIQYF	TGTGCCAGCAGCGCTACAGGGGGGGACATTCAGTACTTC
TRBJ2-2	-	TRBV28	TRBD2	CASSLYLRGTSGSDTGELFF	TGTGCCAGCAGTTTATATCTAAGGGGGACTAGCGGGAGCGACACCGGGGAGCTGTTTTTT
TRBJ1-1	-	TRBV7-2	TRBD1	CASSTDRGGEAFF	TGTGCCAGCAGCACGGACAGGGGGGGAGAAGCTTTCTTT
TRBJ1-2	-	TRBV28	-	CASRLQENYGYTF	TGTGCCAGCAGACTACAGGAAAACTATGGCTACACCTTC